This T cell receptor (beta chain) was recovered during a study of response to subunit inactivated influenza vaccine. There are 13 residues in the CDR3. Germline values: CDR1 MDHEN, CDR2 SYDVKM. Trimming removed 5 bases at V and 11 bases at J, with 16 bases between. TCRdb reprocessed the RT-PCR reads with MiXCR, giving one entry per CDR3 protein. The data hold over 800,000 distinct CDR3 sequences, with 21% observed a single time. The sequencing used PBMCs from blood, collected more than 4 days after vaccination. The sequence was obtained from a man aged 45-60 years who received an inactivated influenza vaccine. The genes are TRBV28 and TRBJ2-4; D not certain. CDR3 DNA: TGTGCCAGCAGTCTAACGGCCAGCACGGTTCAGTACTTC. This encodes CASSLTASTVQYF.